The rows below give T cell receptor beta chains drawn from one sample of a study of blood T cell repertoires in COVID-19. The table came from immunoSEQ multiplex PCR; TCRdb's copy has only in-frame clones and leaves some out. The data show tens of thousands of clones, 85% to 90% seen once. The material sequenced was peripheral blood. All receptors derive from a woman at least 80 years old with active COVID-19. Both conserved end residues are part of each CDR3. A D gene is named only where the DNA matches it firmly. Rows may omit the clone size; those that give it use once, few, many or a size class.

size | D | J | V | CDR3 | DNA
- | - | TRBJ1-5 | TRBV7-2 | CASSVRGNQPQHF | TGTGCCAGCAGTGTGCGGGGCAATCAGCCCCAGCATTTT
- | TRBD2 | TRBJ2-7 | TRBV29-1 | CSVELPSGTYEQYF | TGCAGCGTTGAATTGCCTAGCGGTACCTACGAGCAGTACTTC
- | TRBD2 | TRBJ2-2 | TRBV18 | CASSPRSGSNTGELFF | TGTGCCAGCTCACCACGAAGCGGGAGCAATACCGGGGAGCTGTTTTTT
- | - | TRBJ1-5 | TRBV24-1 | CATSGRGVGNQPQHF | TGTGCCACCAGTGGCCGGGGAGTGGGCAATCAGCCCCAGCATTTT
- | - | TRBJ2-2 | TRBV28 | CASLNRNTGELFF | TGTGCCAGCTTGAACAGGAACACCGGGGAGCTGTTTTTT
- | - | TRBJ1-5 | TRBV6-6 | CASSPLGGGYSNQPQHF | TGTGCCAGCAGTCCGTTGGGGGGAGGCTATAGCAATCAGCCCCAGCATTTT
- | TRBD1 | TRBJ2-3 | TRBV4-3 | CASSQDRGPDTQYF | TGCGCCAGCAGCCAGGACAGGGGACCAGATACGCAGTATTTT
- | - | TRBJ2-3 | TRBV28 | CASSLLTGVIADTQYF | TGTGCCAGCAGTTTATTGACGGGAGTTATCGCAGATACGCAGTATTTT
- | - | TRBJ1-4 | TRBV20-1 | CSVPDEKLFF | TGCAGTGTCCCGGATGAAAAACTGTTTTTT
- | - | TRBJ1-2 | TRBV27 | CASRIVGGAANYGYTF | TGTGCCAGCAGGATCGTGGGGGGGGCGGCTAACTATGGCTACACCTTC
- | - | TRBJ2-2 | TRBV6-5 | CASSYRRGNTGELFF | TGTGCCAGCAGTTATCGCAGGGGGAACACCGGGGAGCTGTTTTTT
- | TRBD1 | TRBJ1-1 | TRBV6-5 | CASSTRTGGTEAFF | TGTGCCAGCAGTACCAGGACAGGGGGCACTGAAGCTTTCTTT
- | TRBD1 | TRBJ1-1 | TRBV6-6 | CASSWGQENTEAFF | TGTGCCAGCAGTTGGGGACAGGAGAACACTGAAGCTTTCTTT
- | TRBD1 | TRBJ1-2 | TRBV10-3 | CAIRDGQGVGYTF | TGTGCCATCAGAGACGGACAGGGGGTAGGCTACACCTTC
- | TRBD2 | TRBJ2-1 | TRBV2 | CASRRSSGTYNEQFF | TGTGCCAGCAGGAGGTCTAGCGGGACCTACAATGAGCAGTTCTTC
few | TRBD2 | TRBJ2-7 | TRBV4-3 | CASSPRAGGVNYEQYF | TGCGCCAGCAGCCCCCGGGCGGGAGGGGTAAACTACGAGCAGTACTTC
- | - | TRBJ2-3 | TRBV5-6 | CASSSPPGGTQYF | TGTGCCAGCAGCTCCCCCCCGGGTGGTACGCAGTATTTT
- | - | TRBJ2-4 | TRBV9 | CASEGVAGIQYF | TGTGCCAGCGAGGGGGTTGCGGGCATTCAGTACTTC
- | TRBD1 | TRBJ1-5 | TRBV6-6 | CASNMDRVGQPQHF | TGTGCCAGCAACATGGACAGGGTCGGTCAGCCCCAGCATTTT
- | - | TRBJ1-5 | TRBV6-5 | CASTPGFHQPQHF | TGTGCCAGCACCCCAGGTTTCCATCAGCCCCAGCATTTT
- | TRBD1 | TRBJ1-1 | TRBV5-4 | CASSAAIRRTGGMNTEAFF | TGTGCCAGCAGCGCGGCGATTCGTAGGACAGGGGGCATGAACACTGAAGCTTTCTTT
few | - | TRBJ2-7 | TRBV13 | CASRPTGTSSEQQYF | TGTGCCAGCAGGCCTACCGGGACTTCCTCCGAGCAGCAGTACTTC
- | - | TRBJ2-3 | TRBV10-3 | CAIQGAPSTDTQYF | TGTGCCATACAAGGGGCACCTAGCACAGATACGCAGTATTTT
- | TRBD1 | TRBJ2-7 | TRBV7-9 | CASSLAGQGAYEQYF | TGTGCCAGCAGCTTAGCCGGCCAGGGGGCCTACGAGCAGTACTTC
- | - | TRBJ1-2 | TRBV6-5 | CASSTQEGRGYGYTF | TGTGCCAGCAGCACCCAGGAGGGAAGGGGCTATGGCTACACCTTC
- | TRBD2 | TRBJ2-7 | TRBV10-3 | CAISEAGGRYEQYF | TGTGCCATCAGTGAGGCGGGAGGGCGTTACGAGCAGTACTTC
- | TRBD2 | TRBJ2-1 | TRBV19 | CASIDPLAGGEFF | TGTGCCAGTATTGATCCCCTAGCGGGAGGGGAGTTCTTC
- | TRBD1 | TRBJ2-3 | TRBV6-2/TRBV6-3 | CASSYSGTEPTDTQYF | TGTGCCAGCAGTTACTCCGGGACAGAGCCCACAGATACGCAGTATTTT
- | - | TRBJ1-2 | TRBV7-9 | CASSLASDSDYGYTF | TGTGCCAGCAGCTTAGCTTCGGACAGCGACTATGGCTACACCTTC
- | - | TRBJ2-3 | TRBV6-9 | CASSFLGAETTDTQYF | TGTGCCAGCAGTTTCTTAGGGGCCGAAACCACAGATACGCAGTATTTT
- | - | TRBJ1-6 | TRBV13 | CASSLWGQQGNSPLHF | TGTGCCAGCAGCTTATGGGGCCAGCAAGGGAATTCACCCCTCCACTTT
- | - | TRBJ2-5 | TRBV20-1 | CSASSRALRVGETQYF | TGCAGTGCTAGTAGCCGGGCCCTGAGGGTGGGAGAGACCCAGTACTTC
- | - | TRBJ1-2 | TRBV5-5 | CASSPSTGMRYGYTF | TGTGCCAGCAGCCCTAGTACAGGGATGAGGTATGGCTACACCTTC
- | - | TRBJ2-1 | TRBV6-5 | CASYGTALGEQFF | TGTGCCAGCTACGGGACTGCGTTGGGTGAGCAGTTCTTC
- | TRBD1 | TRBJ2-1 | TRBV19 | CASSQPRDRGRYEQFF | TGTGCCAGTAGCCAACCGCGAGACAGGGGGCGCTATGAGCAGTTCTTC
- | TRBD2 | TRBJ2-5 | TRBV28 | CASGGSGNQETQYF | TGTGCCAGCGGAGGAAGCGGGAATCAAGAGACCCAGTACTTC
- | - | TRBJ1-2 | TRBV7-2 | CASSLAPRQANYGYTF | TGTGCCAGCAGCTTAGCCCCAAGGCAGGCTAACTATGGCTACACCTTC
- | TRBD2 | TRBJ2-3 | TRBV7-2 | CASSTPSGSSADTQYF | TGTGCCAGCAGCACCCCTAGCGGGAGTTCGGCAGATACGCAGTATTTT
- | TRBD1 | TRBJ2-5 | TRBV7-8 | CASSLGDRGETQYF | TGTGCCAGCAGCTTGGGGGACAGGGGAGAGACCCAGTACTTC
- | TRBD1 | TRBJ2-1 | TRBV10-2 | CASTRTGQGLNEQFF | TGCGCCAGCACCCGAACGGGACAGGGGTTGAATGAGCAGTTCTTC
- | TRBD2 | TRBJ2-5 | TRBV25-1 | CASSARDSGPGETQYF | TGTGCCAGCAGTGCCAGAGATAGCGGGCCTGGGGAGACCCAGTACTTC
- | - | TRBJ2-5 | TRBV12-3/TRBV12-4 | CASSLGGTQYF | TGTGCCAGCAGTTTAGGAGGAACCCAGTACTTC
- | TRBD1 | TRBJ2-2 | TRBV19 | CASSDRGGTGELFF | TGTGCCAGTAGTGACAGGGGAGGTACCGGGGAGCTGTTTTTT
- | - | TRBJ2-5 | TRBV9 | CASSVDWQETQYF | TGTGCCAGCAGCGTCGACTGGCAAGAGACCCAGTACTTC
- | - | TRBJ2-2 | TRBV7-2 | CASSISSLRGSGELFF | TGTGCCAGCAGCATCAGTAGCCTGAGGGGGTCCGGGGAGCTGTTTTTT
- | - | TRBJ2-7 | TRBV7-9 | CASSLGAASGEQYF | TGTGCCAGCAGCTTAGGCGCAGCCTCGGGCGAGCAGTACTTC
- | - | TRBJ2-1 | TRBV7-9 | CASSLVGGPSGEQFF | TGTGCCAGCAGCTTAGTCGGGGGCCCTAGCGGTGAGCAGTTCTTC
once | - | TRBJ1-1 | TRBV29-1 | CSVATVEAFF | TGCAGCGTGGCGACAGTTGAAGCTTTCTTT
- | TRBD2 | TRBJ2-3 | TRBV7-3 | CASSLQSGRAGDTQYF | TGTGCCAGCAGCTTACAAAGCGGGAGGGCCGGAGATACGCAGTATTTT
- | - | TRBJ2-7 | TRBV5-1 | CASSMGAYEQYF | TGCGCCAGCAGCATGGGCGCCTACGAGCAGTACTTC